The clone carrying this T cell receptor (beta chain) has only a few counts. Its antigen is currently unknown. Trimming took 6 bases from V and 6 from J, leaving 19 bases between them. Germline CDR1 reads DFQATT; CDR2 reads SNEGSKA (reference sequence). This CDR3 has 14 amino acids. The data originate from a study of T-cell reconstitution after alpha-beta-depleted transplantation in children. Whole-study findings and limits: After transplant, at about two months, alpha-beta T cells were reportedly derived from several hundred expanded graft clones. At the one-year point after transplant, T-cell counts and TCRbeta diversity were found to come mostly from T cells that had been newly produced. High day-60 TCRbeta diversity in some patients came from surviving recipient T cells and thymic progenitors.

Construction of the TCRbeta library involved unique molecular identifiers. MiXCR was run by TCRdb on the PCR reads, yielding one entry per CDR3 protein. The table lists 530,000 or so distinct CDR3 sequences, 27% of them singletons, with about a third in the top ten. The rearrangement joins TRBV20-1 to TRBJ2-3; D may correspond to TRBD1 or TRBD2 (6 bases each). The sequence was obtained from a boy younger than two with Wiskott-Aldrich syndrome, due to receive a stem cell transplant. Source: PBMCs, taken before TCRalphabeta/CD19-depleted stem cell transplant. The CDR3 nucleotides are TGCAGTGCGGGGAGGCAGGGGCGGGTCGATACGCAGTATTTT. It yields the protein CSAGRQGRVDTQYF.